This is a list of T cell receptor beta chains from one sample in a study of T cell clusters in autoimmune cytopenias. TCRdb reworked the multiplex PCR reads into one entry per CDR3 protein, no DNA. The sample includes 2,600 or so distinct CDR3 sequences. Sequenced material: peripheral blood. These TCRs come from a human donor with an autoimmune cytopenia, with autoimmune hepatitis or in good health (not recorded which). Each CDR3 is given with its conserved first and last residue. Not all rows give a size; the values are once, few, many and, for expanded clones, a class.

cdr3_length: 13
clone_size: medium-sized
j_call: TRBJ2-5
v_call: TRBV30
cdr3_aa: CAWGNSGSQTQYF

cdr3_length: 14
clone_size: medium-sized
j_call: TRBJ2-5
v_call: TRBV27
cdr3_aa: CASRSAGRLETQYF

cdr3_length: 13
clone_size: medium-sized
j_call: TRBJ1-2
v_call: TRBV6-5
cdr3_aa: CASSYNGIYGYTF

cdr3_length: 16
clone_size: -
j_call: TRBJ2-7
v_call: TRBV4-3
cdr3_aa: CASSQDRLAGTYEQYF

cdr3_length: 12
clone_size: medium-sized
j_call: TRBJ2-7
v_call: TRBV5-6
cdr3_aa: CASSWTSYEQYF

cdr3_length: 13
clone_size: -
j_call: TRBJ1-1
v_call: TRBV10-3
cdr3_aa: CAISAVGETEAFF

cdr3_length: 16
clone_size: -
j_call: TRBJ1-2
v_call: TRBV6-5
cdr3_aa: CASSFTPRSHNYGYTF

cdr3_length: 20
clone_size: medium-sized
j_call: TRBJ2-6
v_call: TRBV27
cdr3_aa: CASSKTPPQALFAGANVLTF

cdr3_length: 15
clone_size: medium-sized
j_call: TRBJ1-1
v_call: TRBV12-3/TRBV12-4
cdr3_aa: CASSGPQDLNTEAFF

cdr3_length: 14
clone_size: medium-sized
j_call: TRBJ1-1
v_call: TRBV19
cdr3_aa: CASSPGQLNTEAFF

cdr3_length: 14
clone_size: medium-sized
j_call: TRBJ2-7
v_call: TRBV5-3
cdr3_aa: CARSFLADSYEQYF

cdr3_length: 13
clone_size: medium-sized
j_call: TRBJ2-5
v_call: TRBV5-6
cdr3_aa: CASSPTGQETQYF

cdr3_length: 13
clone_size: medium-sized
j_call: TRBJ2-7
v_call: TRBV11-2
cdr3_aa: CASSLGLGYEQYF

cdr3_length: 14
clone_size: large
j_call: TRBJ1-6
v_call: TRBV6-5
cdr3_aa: CASSGTGVNSPLHF

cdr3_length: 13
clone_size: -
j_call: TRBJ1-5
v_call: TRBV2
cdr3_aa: CASKRTGAQPQHF

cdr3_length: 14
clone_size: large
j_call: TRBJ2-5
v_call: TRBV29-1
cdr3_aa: CSKAGGYGQETQYF

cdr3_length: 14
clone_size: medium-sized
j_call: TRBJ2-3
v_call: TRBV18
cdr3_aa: CASSPSLSTDTQYF

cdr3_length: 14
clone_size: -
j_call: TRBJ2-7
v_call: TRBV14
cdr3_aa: CASSQLAGNDEQYF

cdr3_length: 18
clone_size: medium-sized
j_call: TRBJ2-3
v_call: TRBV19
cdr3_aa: CASSIDLRGQGEQDTQYF

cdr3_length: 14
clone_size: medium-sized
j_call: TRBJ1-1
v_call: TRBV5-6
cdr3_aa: CASSLEGIRTEAFF

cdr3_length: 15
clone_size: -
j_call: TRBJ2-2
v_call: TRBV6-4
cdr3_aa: CASSDSQGFTGELFF

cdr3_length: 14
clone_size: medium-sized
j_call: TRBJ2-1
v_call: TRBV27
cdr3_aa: CASSPRDYYNEQFF

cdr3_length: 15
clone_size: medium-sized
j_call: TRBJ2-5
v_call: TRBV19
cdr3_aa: CASSIDLWAVETQYF

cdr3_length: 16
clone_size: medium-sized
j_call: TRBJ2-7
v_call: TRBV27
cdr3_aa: CASSGRGVVGSYEQYF

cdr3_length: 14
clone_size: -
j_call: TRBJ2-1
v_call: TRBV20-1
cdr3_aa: CSARSPSKLNEQFF

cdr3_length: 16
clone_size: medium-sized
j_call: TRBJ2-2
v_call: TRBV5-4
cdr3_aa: CASSRGTSGRAVELFF

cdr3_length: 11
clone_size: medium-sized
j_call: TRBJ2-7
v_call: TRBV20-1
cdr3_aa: CSVRNSYEQYF

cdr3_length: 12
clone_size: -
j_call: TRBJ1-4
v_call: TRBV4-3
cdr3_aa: CASSQTGGKLFF

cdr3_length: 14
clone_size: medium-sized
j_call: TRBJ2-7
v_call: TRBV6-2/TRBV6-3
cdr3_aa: CASSFDRWSREQYF

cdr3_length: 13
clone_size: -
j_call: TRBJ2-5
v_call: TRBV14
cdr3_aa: CASSQEGRETQYF

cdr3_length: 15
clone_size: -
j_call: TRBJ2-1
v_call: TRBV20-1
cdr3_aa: CSARDRAGGVYEQFF

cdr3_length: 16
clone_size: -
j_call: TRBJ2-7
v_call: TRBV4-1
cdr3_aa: CASSREDRHPGYEQYF

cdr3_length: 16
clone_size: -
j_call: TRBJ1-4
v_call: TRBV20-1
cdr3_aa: CSAQTGSSPTNEKLFF

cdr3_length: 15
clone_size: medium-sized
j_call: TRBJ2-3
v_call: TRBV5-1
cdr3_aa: CASSLEVGATDTQYF

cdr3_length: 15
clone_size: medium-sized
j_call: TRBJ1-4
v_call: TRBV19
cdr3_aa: CASSILTPSGEKLFF

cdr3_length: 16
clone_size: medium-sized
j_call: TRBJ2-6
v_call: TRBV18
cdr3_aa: CASSPLVGTGANVLTF

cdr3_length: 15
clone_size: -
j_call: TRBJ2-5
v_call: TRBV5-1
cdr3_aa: CASSFDRAPKETQYF